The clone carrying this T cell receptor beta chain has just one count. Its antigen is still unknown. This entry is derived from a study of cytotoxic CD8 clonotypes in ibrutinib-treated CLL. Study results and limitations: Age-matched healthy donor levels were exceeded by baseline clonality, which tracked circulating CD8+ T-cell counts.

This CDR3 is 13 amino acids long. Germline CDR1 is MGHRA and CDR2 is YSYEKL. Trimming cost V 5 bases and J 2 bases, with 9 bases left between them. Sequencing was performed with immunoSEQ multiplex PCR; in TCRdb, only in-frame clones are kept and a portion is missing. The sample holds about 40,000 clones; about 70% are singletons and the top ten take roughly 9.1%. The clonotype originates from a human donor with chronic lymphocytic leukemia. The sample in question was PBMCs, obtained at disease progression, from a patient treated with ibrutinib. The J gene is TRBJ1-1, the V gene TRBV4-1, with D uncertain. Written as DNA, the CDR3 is TGCGCCAGCAGCTTGGGATACAACACTGAAGCTTTCTTT. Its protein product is CASSLGYNTEAFF.